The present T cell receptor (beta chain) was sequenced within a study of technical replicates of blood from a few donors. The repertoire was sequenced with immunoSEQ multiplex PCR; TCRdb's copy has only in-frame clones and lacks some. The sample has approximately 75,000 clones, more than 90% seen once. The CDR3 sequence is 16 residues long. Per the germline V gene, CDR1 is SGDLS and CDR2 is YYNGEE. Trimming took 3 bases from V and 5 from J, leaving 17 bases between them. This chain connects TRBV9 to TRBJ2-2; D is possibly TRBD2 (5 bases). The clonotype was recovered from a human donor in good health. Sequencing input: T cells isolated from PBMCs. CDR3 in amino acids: CASSGDLATETGELFF. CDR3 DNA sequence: TGTGCCAGCAGCGGGGATCTAGCTACGGAGACCGGGGAGCTGTTTTTT.